This is a list of T cell receptor beta chains from one sample in a study of cytomegalovirus exposure and HLA in healthy donors. Generated by immunoSEQ multiplex PCR, the TCRdb table keeps only in-frame clones and is missing some. The sample holds 200,000 or so clones; more than 75% are singletons and the top ten take over 1%. Input material: PBMCs. These receptors originate from a man aged 25-40 years in good health and CMV-seronegative. Each CDR3 is given with its conserved first and last residue. D genes are given only for firm matches.

CDR3aa: CASSYTTGGPQHF
d_gene: TRBD1
j_gene: TRBJ1-5
v_gene: TRBV6-5

CDR3aa: CASSQDHVSRPSFF
d_gene: .
j_gene: TRBJ2-1
v_gene: TRBV4-1

CDR3aa: CASSYASDRGNTEAFF
d_gene: TRBD1
j_gene: TRBJ1-1
v_gene: TRBV6-6

CDR3aa: CASSSHPPSGGANEKLFF
d_gene: .
j_gene: TRBJ1-4
v_gene: TRBV7-6

CDR3aa: CASSLTGENTEAFF
d_gene: TRBD1
j_gene: TRBJ1-1
v_gene: TRBV6-5

CDR3aa: CASSPGLAGSAGELFF
d_gene: TRBD2
j_gene: TRBJ2-2
v_gene: TRBV7-2

CDR3aa: CASSRGSGKAQYF
d_gene: TRBD2
j_gene: TRBJ2-3
v_gene: TRBV25-1

CDR3aa: CASSTETANSGANVLTF
d_gene: .
j_gene: TRBJ2-6
v_gene: TRBV5-1

CDR3aa: CASTRQALGGYEQYF
d_gene: TRBD2
j_gene: TRBJ2-7
v_gene: TRBV6-5

CDR3aa: CASSQGSPSPQPDEAFF
d_gene: .
j_gene: TRBJ1-1
v_gene: TRBV4-1

CDR3aa: CASRADNPYSNQPQHF
d_gene: .
j_gene: TRBJ1-5
v_gene: TRBV2

CDR3aa: CASSLVSRGSGNEQYF
d_gene: .
j_gene: .
v_gene: TRBV7-8

CDR3aa: CASSHPPRRTAMGGNTIYF
d_gene: .
j_gene: TRBJ1-3
v_gene: TRBV4-1

CDR3aa: CASTTGYNEQFF
d_gene: .
j_gene: TRBJ2-1
v_gene: TRBV7-9

CDR3aa: CAWSTTGVHYEQYF
d_gene: .
j_gene: TRBJ2-7
v_gene: TRBV30

CDR3aa: CASSVPAGGSDTQYF
d_gene: TRBD2
j_gene: TRBJ2-3
v_gene: TRBV2

CDR3aa: CASSWGGPQETQYF
d_gene: .
j_gene: TRBJ2-5
v_gene: TRBV27

CDR3aa: CSTSGTYEQYF
d_gene: TRBD2
j_gene: TRBJ2-7
v_gene: TRBV20-1

CDR3aa: CASSLSPGLGQIEAFF
d_gene: .
j_gene: TRBJ1-1
v_gene: TRBV5-1

CDR3aa: CASSLTGVAHTDTQYF
d_gene: TRBD1
j_gene: TRBJ2-3
v_gene: TRBV7-2

CDR3aa: CASSIAYRKSTGELFF
d_gene: .
j_gene: TRBJ2-2
v_gene: TRBV19

CDR3aa: CASSLGHRYGYTF
d_gene: .
j_gene: TRBJ1-2
v_gene: TRBV11-2

CDR3aa: CASSSHWGDRVEQYF
d_gene: TRBD1
j_gene: TRBJ2-7
v_gene: TRBV28

CDR3aa: CASSKGTGFSGANVLTF
d_gene: TRBD1
j_gene: TRBJ2-6
v_gene: TRBV19

CDR3aa: CSSSAPFGYGYTF
d_gene: .
j_gene: TRBJ1-2
v_gene: TRBV7-9

CDR3aa: CASSQEFRVDTQYF
d_gene: .
j_gene: TRBJ2-3
v_gene: TRBV4-3

CDR3aa: CASSFSQKGETQYF
d_gene: .
j_gene: TRBJ2-5
v_gene: TRBV27

CDR3aa: CASNRQGSTGTQHF
d_gene: TRBD1
j_gene: TRBJ1-5
v_gene: TRBV19